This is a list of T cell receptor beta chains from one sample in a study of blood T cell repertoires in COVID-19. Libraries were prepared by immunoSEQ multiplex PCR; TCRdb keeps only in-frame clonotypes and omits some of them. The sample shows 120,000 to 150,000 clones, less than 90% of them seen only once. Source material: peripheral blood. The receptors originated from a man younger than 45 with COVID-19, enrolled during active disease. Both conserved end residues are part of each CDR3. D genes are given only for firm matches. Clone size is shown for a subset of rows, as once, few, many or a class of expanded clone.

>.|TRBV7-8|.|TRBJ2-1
TGTGCCAGCAGTTCCGGCGGGGAATACAATGAGCAGTTCTTC
CASSSGGEYNEQFF
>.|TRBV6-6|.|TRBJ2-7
TGTGCCAGCAGTCTACAGGGGGAGGGTATCCACGAGCAGTACTTC
CASSLQGEGIHEQYF
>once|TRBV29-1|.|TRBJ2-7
TGCAGCGTTGAGGACTTCCCGTTAAACAAGCAGTACTTC
CSVEDFPLNKQYF
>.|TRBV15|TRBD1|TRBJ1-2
TGTGCCACCAGCAGGTGGGACAGTAACTATGGCTACACCTTC
CATSRWDSNYGYTF
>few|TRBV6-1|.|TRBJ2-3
TGTGCCAGCAGTGATCGAGTTGGGACAACAGATACGCAGTATTTT
CASSDRVGTTDTQYF
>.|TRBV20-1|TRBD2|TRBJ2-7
TGCAGTGCTAGTACTAGCGGGGATGGATACGAGCAGTACTTC
CSASTSGDGYEQYF
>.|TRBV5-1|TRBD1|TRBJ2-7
TGCGCCAGCAGCTTGGTGCAGGGGGCTTCGTACGAGCAGTACTTC
CASSLVQGASYEQYF
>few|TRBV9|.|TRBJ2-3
TGTGCCAGCAGCCCTGAGGGCGCCACAGATACGCAGTATTTT
CASSPEGATDTQYF
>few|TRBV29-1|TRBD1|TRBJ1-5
TGCAGCGGGGGGACAGGGGTAAATCAGCCCCAGCATTTT
CSGGTGVNQPQHF
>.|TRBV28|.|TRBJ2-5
TGTGCCAGCAGACCGGGGGGGGGACAGTACCGAGAGACCCAGTACTTC
CASRPGGGQYRETQYF
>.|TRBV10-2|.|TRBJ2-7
TGCGCCAGCGGGAGCGGGCCCTCCTACGAGCAGTACTTC
CASGSGPSYEQYF
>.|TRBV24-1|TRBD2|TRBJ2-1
TGTGCCACCATGTCTGGACTAGCGGGAGAGGGATCCTACAATGAGCAGTTCTTC
CATMSGLAGEGSYNEQFF
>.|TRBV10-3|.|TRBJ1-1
TGTGCCATCAGGGGGAGGGATTCGAACACTGAAGCTTTCTTT
CAIRGRDSNTEAFF
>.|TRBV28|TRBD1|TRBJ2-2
TGTGCCAGCAGTGGAACGGGACAGGGTAACACCGGGGAGCTGTTTTTT
CASSGTGQGNTGELFF
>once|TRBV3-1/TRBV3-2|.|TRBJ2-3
TGTGCCAGCAGCCATTCCTATAGGGCGGGAAGCACAGATACGCAGTATTTT
CASSHSYRAGSTDTQYF
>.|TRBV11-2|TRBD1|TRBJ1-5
TGTGCCAGCAGCTCCCCCCGGCGACAGGGGGCTCGGCCCCAGCATTTT
CASSSPRRQGARPQHF
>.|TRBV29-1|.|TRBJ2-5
TGCAGCGTTCTCCTGGAGACCCAGTACTTC
CSVLLETQYF